This T cell receptor beta chain was observed in a study of blood T cell repertoires in COVID-19. Study information: COVID-19 samples, acute and convalescent, were from the United States, Italy and Spain. From T cells, B-cell-depleted T cells, or PBMCs came the material, which was cDNA or gDNA.

In the original processing: Amplification from reference gene primers served as the basis for estimated nucleated cell counts. Sequencing used immunoSEQ multiplex PCR; TCRdb keeps in-frame clones, though not all of them. V and J calls and clone size are copied from that table; D and trimming were computed from the DNA. This table has about 110,000 clones, just over 70% appearing once. The receptor's source is a woman aged 40 to 50 with acute or convalescent COVID-19. The sample was peripheral blood.

The CDR3 spells CASSETREWVAGNTIYF. The CDR3 region has the DNA TGCGCCAGCAGTGAAACGAGGGAGTGGGTGGCTGGAAACACCATATATTTT. This chain connects TRBV10-2 to TRBJ1-3; D is unclear. Between the trimmed V and J ends, which lost 3 bases and 2 bases, there was a span of 17 bases. The CDR3 is 17 amino acids. Germline lookup yields CDR1 WSHSY and CDR2 SAAADI.